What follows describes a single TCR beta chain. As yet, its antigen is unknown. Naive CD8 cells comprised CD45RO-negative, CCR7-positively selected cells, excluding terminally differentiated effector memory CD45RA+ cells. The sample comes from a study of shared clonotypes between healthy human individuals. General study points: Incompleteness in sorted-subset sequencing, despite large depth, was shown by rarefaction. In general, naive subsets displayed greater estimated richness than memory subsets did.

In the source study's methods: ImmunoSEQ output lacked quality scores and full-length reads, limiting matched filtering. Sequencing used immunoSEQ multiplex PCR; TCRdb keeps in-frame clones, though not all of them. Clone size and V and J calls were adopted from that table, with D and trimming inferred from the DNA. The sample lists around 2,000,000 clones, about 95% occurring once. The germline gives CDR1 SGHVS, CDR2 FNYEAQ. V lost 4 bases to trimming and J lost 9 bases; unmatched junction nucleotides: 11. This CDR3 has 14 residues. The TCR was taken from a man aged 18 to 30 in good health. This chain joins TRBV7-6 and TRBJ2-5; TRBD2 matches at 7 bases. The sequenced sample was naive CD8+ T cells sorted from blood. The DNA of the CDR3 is TGTGCCAGCAGCTCCCCTTCGGGGGGAACGGCCCAGTACTTC. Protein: CASSSPSGGTAQYF.